The T cell receptor (beta chain) described here comes from a study of OX40 agonist ivuxolimab in advanced cancers. Study overall: In this trial design, patients received ivuxolimab intravenously at 0.01 to 10 mg/kg every 2 weeks. Findings of the study overall: On average, CD8+ T cells showed a greater number of expanded clones than CD4+. Normalized T-cell clonal expansion was also low in a subset of nonresponders.

TCRdb keeps only in-frame clones here, not all; method: immunoSEQ multiplex PCR. The sample lists about 73,000 clones; about 87% were seen once. Comments on this clone: No antigen is known for it.

Losses at the gene ends were 5 bases for V and 2 bases for J; bases not matched to a gene: 3. CDR3 length equals 14 residues. Germline CDR1 and CDR2: SNHLY and FYNNEI. This chain connects TRBV2 to TRBJ2-3, with TRBD1 identical over 8 bases. The sequence came from an adult with an advanced solid tumor such as melanoma, head and neck, liver or kidney cancer. This sample comprised CD4+ or CD8+ T cells sorted from blood, obtained in a trial of the OX40 agonist ivuxolimab. The CDR3 DNA reads TGTGCCAGCAGTAGGACAGGGCTCACAGATACGCAGTATTTT. Encoded protein: CASSRTGLTDTQYF. Drawing the rest from reference TRBV2 and TRBJ2-3, the complete variable domain is EPEVTQTPSHQVTQMGQEVILRCVPISNHLYFYWYRQILGQKVEFLVSFYNNEISEKSEIFDDQFSVERPDGSNFTLKIRSTKLEDSAMYFCASSRTGLTDTQYFGPGTRLTVL.